Listed below are T cell receptor beta chains from one sample, sequenced in a study of response to subunit inactivated influenza vaccine. TCRdb processed the RT-PCR reads anew with MiXCR; each CDR3 protein has one entry. The repertoire holds approximately 480,000 distinct CDR3 sequences, over 9.5% seen once, with more than 10% in the top ten. Sequencing was performed on PBMCs from blood, taken roughly 47 days after vaccination. The receptors here all came from a man in his forties or fifties who received an inactivated influenza vaccine. Both conserved end residues are part of each CDR3. Clone sizes are given selectively: once, few, many, or a class where the clone is expanded.

12 many TRBV29-1 CSAGQTNEKLFF
15 - TRBV7-2 CASSLTGGPGDEQFF
14 few TRBV7-2 CASSLARDAGEAFF
14 few TRBV12-3/TRBV12-4 CASSFHPFGETQYF
14 many TRBV12-3/TRBV12-4 CASSLARGADTQYF
14 few TRBV12-3/TRBV12-4 CASSLGGGYQPQHF
15 - TRBV7-8 CASSSSTRGQGEQYF
15 many TRBV7-8 CASSLVERMNTEAFF
12 - TRBV20-1 CSARRDGETQYF
11 many TRBV5-6 CASRKTDTQYF
15 many TRBV4-3 CASSPHPGSTDTQYF
18 - TRBV6-1 CASSKIAGEGVGQETQYF
12 - TRBV12-3/TRBV12-4 CASSPAQNEQFF
14 - TRBV20-1 CSARFTGGNTEAFF
18 - TRBV6-2/TRBV6-3 CASEGRARTGSYNSPLHF
14 few TRBV18 CASSLGALTDTQYF
15 few TRBV7-8 CASSALWQSGGEQFF
15 - TRBV27 CASSWGTVSYNEQFF
15 few TRBV20-1 CSASGAPENQETQYF
14 - TRBV4-3 CASSQITGNSEQYF
15 few TRBV3-1 CASSHRGSGANVLTF
12 - TRBV29-1 CSMVKDTGELFF
16 - TRBV4-2 CASSNKGRQGEDEQYF
16 - TRBV5-1 CASSLVSRTANYGYTF
13 many TRBV10-3 CAISGGNTGELFF
16 - TRBV9 CASSPDTSGGQETQYF
14 few TRBV30 CAWSVRWEGNEQFF
15 few TRBV4-1 CASSQDDGGEETQYF
14 - TRBV7-9 CASSLSTSPNEQFF
15 few TRBV12-3/TRBV12-4 CASGTTDRGGDTQYF
13 few TRBV7-2 CASSLSTASSGSF
14 few TRBV9 CASSVGQAQNEQFF
15 few TRBV7-2 CASSLTRGASNEQFF
19 few TRBV4-2 CASSLQDTKDGSGANVLTF
13 - TRBV24-1 CATSDVRVETQYF
16 few TRBV9 CASSDNARAPQETQYF
19 few TRBV7-7 CASSCHLRRQDRRPDTQYF